A single sample is the source of the 32 T cell receptor delta chains below, sequenced in a study of human gamma delta and Vdelta1 T cells (dated by TCRdb to the late 2010s). Library preparation employed PCR. Sequencing used an Illumina MiSeq. The public reads were reprocessed by TCRdb using CATT, and rows of matching DNA were later combined. The sample table records about 820 delta-chain clones; roughly a sixth of these occur just once. The top ten constitute around 62% of the sample. Sequenced sample: Vdelta1 gamma-delta T cells from blood. Explained via the paper, the cell subset or site label denotes: Vd1+ T cells from peripheral blood. These receptors were obtained from a human donor in good health.

This clone is medium-sized in the sample. This chain joins TRDV1 and TRDJ1, with TRDD3 matching over 8 bases. This CDR3 is 18 amino acids long. Trimming at V came to 0 bases and at J to 3 bases, leaving 12 bases not matched to a gene. Germline V gives CDR1 TSWWSYY, CDR2 QGS. The CDR3 DNA reads as TGTGCTCTTGGGGAACTCTCCTCGTGGGATACGGGCGCCGATAAACTCATCTTT. It codes for CALGELSSWDTGADKLIF.

Comments on this clone: This may be a read error: a much more frequent sequence differs by one nucleotide. Other nucleotide sequences in the sample specify the same CDR3. This chain uses TRDV1 with TRDJ1; D not resolved. V dropped 6 bases and J dropped 8 bases, with 22 bases sitting between them. Germline V gene data show CDR1 as TSWWSYY and CDR2 as QGS. This CDR3 spans 15 amino acids. CDR3 DNA: TGTGCTCTTGGACCCCGGATCCCTCCGCCCGGGAAACTCATCTTT. Its protein product is CALGPRIPPPGKLIF.

Sample share makes this clone medium-sized. V usage is TRDV1 and J usage is TRDJ1; 9 bases are a match to TRDD3. Per the germline V gene, CDR1 is TSWWSYY and CDR2 is QGS. The CDR3 spans 19 residues. Trimming at V came to 4 bases and at J to 0 bases, leaving 15 bases not matched to a gene. The CDR3 loop reads CALGGSSWGIPLYTDKLIF. In DNA, the CDR3 is TGTGCTCTTGGGGGGAGTAGCTGGGGGATTCCCCTGTACACCGATAAACTCATCTTT.

This chain joins TRDV1 and TRDJ1; TRDD3 aligns across 13 bases. From germline, CDR1 is TSWWSYY and CDR2 QGS. The trim removed 9 bases at V and 0 bases at J, leaving 19 bases unmatched. There are 20 residues in the CDR3. The CDR3 sequence: CALRTVLDWGIRDYTDKLIF. The CDR3 DNA reads as TGTGCTCTCCGAACGGTACTAGACTGGGGGATACGGGATTACACCGATAAACTCATCTTT.

The chain joins TRDV1 to TRDJ1; D gene ambiguous. CDR1 and CDR2 from the germline V gene are TSWWSYY and QGS. The CDR3 loop spans 18 amino acids. The germline V and J ends were trimmed by 0 bases and 0 bases, with 17 bases remaining between them. This chain's CDR3 is CALGELEASRLYTDKLIF. The CDR3 DNA is TGTGCTCTTGGGGAACTTGAAGCCTCCCGACTTTACACCGATAAACTCATCTTT.

This chain links TRDV1 with TRDJ1, with 7 nucleotides matching TRDD3. The CDR3 runs 16 residues. V shed 2 bases and J 7 bases; nucleotides not matched to a gene: 13. Per germline, CDR1 TSWWSYY and CDR2 QGS. CDR3 DNA sequence: TGTGCTCTTGGGGAATCGTGGGGGACCTTGAGAGGTAAACTCATCTTT. Its protein is CALGESWGTLRGKLIF.

In its sample, this clone ranks as large (0.1 to 1%). The rearrangement uses TRDV1 and TRDJ2, with 13 bases fitting TRDD3. The CDR3 totals 25 residues. V lost 4 bases, J lost 0 bases, and 26 bases stayed unmatched. CDR1 TSWWSYY and CDR2 QGS come from the germline V gene. DNA of the CDR3: TGTGCTCTTGGGGGGCTTCCGGTCCTTCCTACGATTTACTGGGGGATACGCCCTTTGACAGCACAACTCTTCTTT. It is translated as CALGGLPVLPTIYWGIRPLTAQLFF.

V usage is TRDV1 and J usage is TRDJ1; 8 nucleotides agree with TRDD3. Germline loops: CDR1 TSWWSYY, CDR2 QGS. CDR3 length equals 24 residues. Trimming took 0 bases from V and 0 from J; bases not matched to a gene: 27. CDR3 DNA: TGTGCTCTTGGGGAACTAGCTCCTACGAGCTGGGGGACTCGATACTATTCCTACACCGATAAACTCATCTTT. This encodes CALGELAPTSWGTRYYSYTDKLIF.

This clone is medium-sized within its sample. The chain carries TRDV1 and TRDJ1; D is unresolved. The V end lost 0 bases, the J end lost 4 bases, and 36 bases lay between the germline ends. Germline V gene lookup returns CDR1 TSWWSYY and CDR2 QGS. There are 23 residues in the CDR3. CDR3 coding DNA: TGTGCTCTTGGGGAACTAGTAGTCGTTACAATCAGCATCCCATGGGTGACCTTCGATAAACTCATCTTT. Translated, it gives CALGELVVVTISIPWVTFDKLIF.

Comments on this clone: A much larger clone is a single base away; this may be a read error. The chain combines TRDV1 with TRDJ1, with 8 bases that match TRDD3. The V gene end was trimmed by 0 bases and the J gene end by 0 bases; junction bases not matched to a gene: 36. CDR3 length: 27 residues. From germline, CDR1 is TSWWSYY and CDR2 QGS. Here the CDR3 reads CALGELRLTVDLPTTYPYWGYTDKLIF. In nucleotides, the CDR3 is TGTGCTCTTGGGGAACTACGATTAACCGTAGACCTTCCCACTACTTATCCGTACTGGGGGTACACCGATAAACTCATCTTT.

Comments on this clone: A read error is the likely source, as a far larger clone sits one nucleotide away. The rearrangement uses TRDV1 and TRDJ1, with TRDD3 matching over 7 bases. Germline CDR1 reads TSWWSYY; CDR2 reads QGS. The CDR3 runs 22 residues. J lost 6 bases, V lost 5 bases, and 33 bases had no gene match. The DNA of the CDR3 is TGTGCTCTTGGGAAACCGGAGATTCCGGGGATATATTTGAGGATACGAGATTATAAACTCATCTTT. Residues: CALGKPEIPGIYLRIRDYKLIF.

On this clone itself: It is likely a read error: a sequence one base away is far more abundant. Additional DNA sequences in this sample encode the identical CDR3. The chain combines TRDV1 with TRDJ1; the match to TRDD3 covers 9 bases. V lost 7 bases, J lost 1 base, and 19 bases stayed unmatched. The CDR3 contains 19 residues. Germline CDR1 and CDR2: TSWWSYY and QGS. The CDR3, as DNA: TGTGCTCTTGACCAAGGATCCGGGGGATACCTAAAGAGCACCGATAAACTCATCTTT. It specifies CALDQGSGGYLKSTDKLIF.

Concerning this clone itself: A far bigger clonotype differs at one base, so this is likely a read error. The chain has TRDV1 and TRDJ1; 9 nucleotides align to TRDD3. Germline trimming cut 0 bases from V and 6 bases from J; bases unmatched to any gene: 29. CDR1 and CDR2 from the germline V gene are TSWWSYY and QGS. The CDR3 totals 23 residues. The CDR3 here is CALGELSDPIWQVKAWGINKLIF. The CDR3 DNA reads TGTGCTCTTGGGGAACTAAGCGACCCGATTTGGCAGGTAAAAGCGTGGGGGATAAATAAACTCATCTTT.

Regarding this clone: With a far larger clone one base away, a read error is the likely cause. V and J are TRDV1 and TRDJ1, with D possibly matching TRDD1 (6 bases). The CDR3 consists of 29 residues. The germline V gene has CDR1 TSWWSYY and CDR2 QGS. CDR3 region: CALEENSLVLGPPLGPKIASVAYTDKLIF. CDR3 coding DNA: TGTGCTCTTGAGGAAAATTCTCTGGTCTTAGGTCCTCCGCTGGGTCCCAAAATAGCCTCAGTAGCCTACACCGATAAACTCATCTTT.

Concerning this clone itself: A far larger clone is one base from this, pointing to a likely read error. At the DNA level, this CDR3 is encoded by other sequences in the same sample as well. The chain uses TRDV1 and TRDJ1; D assignment may be TRDD2 or TRDD3 (7 bases each). The CDR3 covers 26 residues. V was cut by 3 bases and J by 2 bases, with 46 bases left in between. Germline V gene sequence: CDR1 TSWWSYY, CDR2 QGS. The DNA of the CDR3 is TGTGCTCTTGGGGACGGGGCCTTCCTTTTGTACTGGGGACCCGGCCGGCGGGTACGAGGAACCGATAAACTCATCTTT. As protein: CALGDGAFLLYWGPGRRVRGTDKLIF.

For this clone: A far larger clone is off by one base, so a read error is likely. The chain carries TRDV1 and TRDJ1; 11 bases map to TRDD3. The CDR3 is 22 residues long. V gave up 4 bases and J gave up 4 bases; unmatched junction bases: 26. Germline assignment: CDR1 TSWWSYY and CDR2 QGS. CDR3 coding DNA: TGTGCTCTTGGGGCACCCTACCTTCCTTTGGTGGGGGATACGTGGGTGGGCGATAAACTCATCTTT. This encodes CALGAPYLPLVGDTWVGDKLIF.

In its sample, this clone ranks as medium-sized. The chain combines TRDV2 with TRDJ1, with 12 bases lining up with TRDD3. The germline V gene has CDR1 GEAIGNYY and CDR2 EKD. V lost 2 bases to trimming and J lost 0 bases; unmatched junction nucleotides: 12. The CDR3 spans 19 residues. The CDR3: CACDIRIHWGIPHTDKLIF. CDR3 nucleotide sequence: TGTGCCTGTGACATCCGAATTCACTGGGGGATACCCCACACCGATAAACTCATCTTT.

This clone was found a few times. The chain employs TRDV1 and TRDJ4, with TRDD3 matching over 13 bases. The junction had 25 bases not matched to a gene; V was cut back by 2 bases and J by 1 base. The length of the CDR3 is 23 residues. Germline assignment: CDR1 TSWWSYY and CDR2 QGS. The CDR3 nucleotides are TGTGCTCTTGGGGAAATAGGTTCCTACTCGGTACTGGGGGATACGGAAGGGGTCAGACCCCTGATCTTT. Its protein is CALGEIGSYSVLGDTEGVRPLIF.

The V call is TRDV1, the J call TRDJ1, with 10 bases that match TRDD3. Germline V gene sequence: CDR1 TSWWSYY, CDR2 QGS. J lost 1 base, V lost 1 base, and 12 bases had no gene match. The CDR3 runs 19 residues. CDR3 in DNA: TGTGCTCTTGGGGAACAGGTCCCTCTACTGGGGGATTGCACCGATAAACTCATCTTT. Its translation: CALGEQVPLLGDCTDKLIF.

By proportion, this clone is medium-sized. J is TRDJ1 and V is TRDV1; D possibly corresponds to TRDD3 (5 bases). The V end lost 0 bases, the J end lost 5 bases, and 13 bases lay between the germline ends. Germline V CDR1 and CDR2: TSWWSYY, QGS. This CDR3 comprises 15 residues. CDR3 sequence reads: CALGELPRAGDKLIF. The CDR3 DNA sequence: TGTGCTCTTGGGGAACTCCCCCGAGCTGGGGATAAACTCATCTTT.

Note on this clone: A far larger clone is a single base away, which makes a read error likely. Other DNA sequences in the same sample also yield this CDR3. This chain links TRDV1 with TRDJ1; 7 positions match TRDD2. The CDR3 totals 21 residues. V lost 5 bases to trimming and J lost 0 bases; unmatched junction nucleotides: 24. Germline V gene data show CDR1 as TSWWSYY and CDR2 as QGS. The CDR3 spells CALGQPRFLRYLGPYTDKLIF. CDR3 coding DNA: TGTGCTCTTGGGCAACCGAGGTTCCTACGGTACTTGGGACCATACACCGATAAACTCATCTTT.

This clone is medium-sized within its sample. The chain recombines TRDV1 with TRDJ1; TRDD3 matches at 10 bases. The trim removed 0 bases at V and 2 bases at J, leaving 15 bases unmatched. The germline V gene encodes CDR1 TSWWSYY and CDR2 QGS. CDR3 length equals 20 residues. The CDR3 loop is CALGELPSPYWGIITDKLIF. CDR3 in DNA: TGTGCTCTTGGGGAACTCCCTTCGCCGTACTGGGGGATTATAACCGATAAACTCATCTTT.

Within the sample, this clone is medium-sized. The chain recombines TRDV1 with TRDJ1, with TRDD3 matching over 8 bases. Germline assignment: CDR1 TSWWSYY and CDR2 QGS. With 1 base clipped from V and 5 bases from J, the junction kept 18 bases outside the gene matches. There are 19 residues in the CDR3. In DNA form, the CDR3 reads TGTGCTCTTGGGGAACACGGACTCCTGAACTGGGGGGGATTAGATAAACTCATCTTT. Translated: CALGEHGLLNWGGLDKLIF.

As regards this clone: This clone may be a read error of a much larger clone one base away. Within the sample, other DNA sequences also encode this same CDR3. This sequence joins TRDV1 and TRDJ1, with 9 nucleotides matching TRDD3. The CDR3 runs to 22 residues. The germline V gene has CDR1 TSWWSYY and CDR2 QGS. The CDR3 spells CALGATPPSFHWGRLYTDKLIF. The DNA for the CDR3 is TGTGCTCTTGGGGCGACCCCCCCTTCTTTTCACTGGGGGAGATTGTACACTGATAAACTCATCTTT.

This clone ranks as medium-sized. This chain uses TRDV1 with TRDJ1; D unclear. With 7 bases removed from V and 2 bases from J, the gap between germline ends came to 20 bases. CDR1 is TSWWSYY and CDR2 is QGS in the germline V gene. The CDR3 length is 16 residues. CDR3 bases: TGTGCTCTTGAGTTATCCCTCCCCGAGGTGACCGATAAACTCATCTTT. Amino acids: CALELSLPEVTDKLIF.

This clone is judged medium-sized. The chain combines TRDV1 with TRDJ1; 8 bases fit TRDD3. Germline V gene lookup returns CDR1 TSWWSYY and CDR2 QGS. CDR3 size: 16 residues. V was pared by 7 bases and J by 1 base, with 11 bases of the junction left unmatched. CDR3 nucleotide sequence: TGTGCTCTTGAGTATCGGGACTGGGGGTCCACCGATAAACTCATCTTT. Translating it yields CALEYRDWGSTDKLIF.

By its share, this clone is medium-sized. This chain joins TRDV1 and TRDJ1; a weak D match, TRDD3 (5 bases). This CDR3 is 19 amino acids long. The V end was cut by 4 bases, the J end by 0 bases, with 24 bases between. Germline assignment: CDR1 TSWWSYY and CDR2 QGS. The CDR3 bases are TGTGCTCTTGGGGTCTACTTCAACCGGGATCGGGTATACACCGATAAACTCATCTTT. It specifies CALGVYFNRDRVYTDKLIF.

This clone came up a few times. This chain connects TRDV1 to TRDJ1, with 9 bases lining up with TRDD3. With V trimmed by 2 bases and J by 1 base, 17 bases remained unmatched. The CDR3 loop spans 20 amino acids. CDR1 is TSWWSYY and CDR2 is QGS in the germline V gene. CDR3 bases: TGTGCTCTTGGGGAATTTGTTCCTACACTGCTGGGGGATTCCACCGATAAACTCATCTTT. Translation gives CALGEFVPTLLGDSTDKLIF.

The V gene is TRDV1, the J gene TRDJ2; D is possibly TRDD3 (10 bases). This CDR3 has 28 amino acids. Trimming removed 2 bases at V and 1 base at J, with 47 bases between. Per germline, CDR1 TSWWSYY and CDR2 QGS. The CDR3 sequence is CALGEERGGPSYGGYALANLLLTAQLFF. The CDR3 DNA reads TGTGCTCTTGGGGAAGAAAGGGGTGGGCCTTCCTACGGGGGATACGCCTTAGCCAATCTCCTTTTGACAGCACAACTCTTCTTT.

The chain has TRDV1 and TRDJ1; the D gene is possibly TRDD3 (5 bases). CDR1 TSWWSYY and CDR2 QGS come from the germline V gene. The ends were cut back, 1 base at V and 0 bases at J, with 18 bases in the middle. The CDR3 is 18 residues long. CDR3 region: CALGERQVGWGYTDKLIF. For the CDR3, the DNA is TGTGCTCTTGGGGAACGGCAAGTCGGGTGGGGTTACACCGATAAACTCATCTTT.

This clone was picked up a small number of times. The chain employs TRDV1 and TRDJ1; perhaps TRDD2 as D (9 bases). The germline gives CDR1 TSWWSYY, CDR2 QGS. This CDR3 is built from 19 residues. V lost 4 bases and J 2 bases, leaving 26 bases between the germline ends. The CDR3 loop reads CALGVAFLRPGGLTDKLIF. Written as DNA, the CDR3 is TGTGCTCTTGGGGTTGCCTTCCTACGTCCTGGGGGACTAACCGATAAACTCATCTTT.

Turning to this clone: A single base is all that separates this from a far larger clone, so a read error is likely. Other DNA sequences of this sample code for an identical CDR3. The J gene is TRDJ1, the V gene TRDV1; the match to TRDD3 covers 9 bases. Looked up from germline, CDR1 is TSWWSYY and CDR2 is QGS. This CDR3 spans 19 amino acids. Germline trimming cut 7 bases from V and 5 bases from J; bases unmatched to any gene: 23. This chain's CDR3 is CALDQGSGGYLKSTDKLIF. The CDR3 coding sequence is TGTGCTCTTGACCAAGGGTCCGGGGGATACCTAAAGAGCACAGATAAACTCATCTTT.